The 10 T cell receptor beta chains presented below share a single source sample, sequenced in a study of T cell responses to AZD1222 COVID-19 vaccine. TCRdb's table, derived via immunoSEQ multiplex PCR, lists solely in-frame clones and lacks some. The sample records around 140,000 clones, 92% being singletons. Sequencing used peripheral blood, obtained 28 days after the second AZD1222 dose. These receptor sequences come from an adult who received the AZD1222 COVID-19 vaccine.

In DNA form, the CDR3 reads TGTGCCAGCAGTCCCGACGTGGGACAGGTAACCTCCTACGAGCAGTACTTC. This codes for CASSPDVGQVTSYEQYF. This sequence joins TRBV6-2 or TRBV6-3 and TRBJ2-7; 8 bases line up with TRBD1. In germline, CDR1 is MNHEY, CDR2 SVGEGT. CDR3 length equals 17 residues. Trimming removed 5 bases from V and 0 bases from J; junction bases left unmatched: 12.

The chain couples TRBV6-2 or TRBV6-3 to TRBJ1-4; D is possibly TRBD1 (6 bases). There are 12 residues in the CDR3. V lost 5 bases to trimming and J lost 10 bases, with 11 bases between them. CDR1 is MNHEY and CDR2 is SVGEGT in the germline V gene. The CDR3 DNA is TGTGCCAGCAGTCGACAGGAGAGAAAACTGTTTTTT. Protein sequence: CASSRQERKLFF.

This sequence joins TRBV7-6 and TRBJ1-5; no clear D gene. Germline CDR1 is SGHVS and CDR2 is FNYEAQ. V gave up 1 base and J gave up 5 bases, with 12 bases separating them. The length of the CDR3 is 15 residues. The CDR3 region is CASSLDSSPHQPQHF. The CDR3 DNA reads TGTGCCAGCAGCTTAGACAGTTCACCACATCAGCCCCAGCATTTT.

V usage is TRBV9 and J usage is TRBJ2-7; D is unresolved. The V gene's germline CDR1 is SGDLS and CDR2 YYNGEE. The CDR3 is 14 residues long. Trimming removed 0 bases from V and 0 bases from J, with 7 bases in between. The CDR3: CASSVDVFSYEQYF. CDR3 bases: TGTGCCAGCAGCGTAGACGTTTTCTCCTACGAGCAGTACTTC.

The count of this clone is one. The V gene is TRBV7-9, the J gene TRBJ2-7; 9 positions match TRBD1. The CDR3 runs 15 residues. Germline V gene sequence: CDR1 SEHNR, CDR2 FQNEAQ (reference sequence). V was pared by 5 bases and J by 4 bases, with 9 bases of the junction left unmatched. The CDR3 nucleotides read TGTGCCAGCAGCCCCGGGGGACAGGGAGTTTACGAGCAGTACTTC. It specifies CASSPGGQGVYEQYF.

CDR3 coding DNA: TGTGCCAGCAGCCGCCAGGCTGGAAACACCATATATTTT. The encoded protein is CASSRQAGNTIYF. This chain connects TRBV6-5 to TRBJ1-3; D uncertain. Germline V lookup: CDR1 MNHEY, CDR2 SVGAGI. V lost 6 bases and J 2 bases, leaving 8 bases between the germline ends. The CDR3 has 13 residues.

The chain joins TRBV6-2 or TRBV6-3 to TRBJ2-2; 8 nucleotides line up with TRBD1. The CDR3 is 16 residues long. The V and J ends lost 2 bases and 5 bases, in that order; junction bases with no gene match: 7. The germline gives CDR1 MNHEY, CDR2 SVGEGT. The CDR3 DNA sequence: TGTGCCAGCAGTTACAGGCAGGGGGCCGGGACCGGGGAGCTGTTTTTT. Amino acids: CASSYRQGAGTGELFF.

The J gene is TRBJ2-7, the V gene TRBV29-1, with D uncertain. The germline V gene encodes CDR1 SQVTM and CDR2 ANQGSEA. CDR3 length: 12 amino acids. V lost 7 bases and J lost 0, with 10 bases in between. The CDR3 loop reads CSGGESSYEQYF. The DNA for the CDR3 is TGCAGCGGGGGTGAGAGCTCCTACGAGCAGTACTTC.

The chain couples TRBV6-5 to TRBJ2-1; no firm D call. The CDR3 extends over 10 amino acids. Germline-derived CDR1 and CDR2 are MNHEY and SVGAGI. Trimming shortened V by 1 base and J by 8 bases, and 0 bases separated the two germline ends. The CDR3 DNA reads TGTGCCAGCAGTTACTATGAGCAGTTCTTC. Translation: CASSYYEQFF.

The chain uses TRBV5-4 and TRBJ1-1; 9 bases are a match to TRBD1. The CDR3 is 14 amino acids. Germline values: CDR1 SGHNT, CDR2 YYREEE (reference sequence). V trimming: 6 bases; J trimming: 11 bases; junction bases outside the gene matches: 14. The CDR3 reads CASTYDPGQGLAFF. CDR3 DNA: TGTGCCAGCACCTACGATCCGGGACAGGGATTGGCTTTCTTT.